This T cell receptor beta chain was profiled in a study of identical twins. General observations from the study: Shared out-of-frame alpha sequences (those common to twins) showed excess low generation probability. Memory repertoires showed no such pattern, whereas abundant cord blood beta clonotypes carried fewer insertions.

In the case of this clonotype: The antigen is not known.

TCRdb re-analysed the 5' RACE reads in MiXCR, keeping a single row per CDR3 protein. The repertoire consists of about 660,000 distinct CDR3 sequences, with roughly 8% occurring once and the leading ten covering about 0.98%. Unmatched junction bases numbered 4, after V lost 1 base and J lost 3 bases. This CDR3 has 15 amino acids. The V gene's germline CDR1 is SEHNR and CDR2 FQNEAQ (reference sequence). These data are also associated with another study on yellow fever vaccine responses in identical twins.

V is TRBV7-9 and J is TRBJ1-1; 8 bases are a match to TRBD1. The material sequenced was PBMCs. This TCR derives from a young woman in good health. CDR3 sequence (DNA): TGTGCCAGCAGCTTAGGGACAGGGATCTACACTGAAGCTTTCTTT. Its translation: CASSLGTGIYTEAFF.